Listed here are 26 T cell receptor beta chains from one sample, sequenced in a study of blood T cells in healthy people across ages. Combining a sample-barcoded 5' primer with a J-beta primer mix, a second PCR ran for 7 to 11 cycles. TCRdb reprocessed the 5' RACE reads via MiXCR and lists one record per CDR3 protein. This sample has 850,000 or so distinct CDR3 sequences, with roughly 26% found just once. The sequencing input was blood. The receptor set was obtained from an elderly woman in good health.

This chain uses TRBV27 with TRBJ1-2; D may be TRBD1 (6 bases). Germline assignment: CDR1 MNHEY and CDR2 SMNVEV (reference sequence). The V end was cut by 5 bases, the J end by 4 bases, with 20 bases between. CDR3 length equals 16 residues. The CDR3 coding sequence is TGTGCCAGCAGTCTTGACAGGAAGGGGGGACTCTATGGCTACACCTTC. This translates into CASSLDRKGGLYGYTF.

The CDR3 coding sequence is TGCGCCAGCAGCTTGGGGCAGAGGTCCACCGGGGAGCTGTTTTTT. It yields the protein CASSLGQRSTGELFF. V is TRBV5-1 and J is TRBJ2-2; D gene unclear. Germline-derived CDR1 and CDR2 are SGHRS and YFSETQ. V lost 0 bases and J lost 4, with 10 bases in between. CDR3 length: 15 residues.

The V and J genes are TRBV7-2 and TRBJ2-7; D might be TRBD2 (5 bases). Gene TRBJ2-5 matches the end of the DNA better, so the J call may be wrong. This CDR3 comprises 14 residues. Germline CDR1 SGHTA, CDR2 FQGNSA. The CDR3 here is CASSLSASLETQYF. CDR3 DNA: TGTGCCAGCAGTTTATCGGCTAGCCTGGAGACCCAGTACTTC.

This clonotype was detected ten times or more. V usage is TRBV6-2 or TRBV6-3 and J usage is TRBJ2-1; 8 bases fit TRBD2. The CDR3 loop spans 14 amino acids. V was clipped by 6 bases and J by 5 bases; unmatched bases: 6. Germline V gene sequence: CDR1 MNHEY, CDR2 SVGEGT. The CDR3: CASRTGGRNNEQFF. The CDR3 region has the DNA TGTGCCAGCAGGACGGGGGGGCGCAACAATGAGCAGTTCTTC.

This clonotype was seen repeatedly, ten times or more. This chain uses TRBV6-2 or TRBV6-3 with TRBJ2-7; weak D call: TRBD2 (5 bases). The CDR3 is 12 amino acids. The V gene lost 10 bases and the J gene lost 0 bases, with 10 bases spanning the gap. Germline loops: CDR1 MNHEY, CDR2 SVGEGT. The CDR3 DNA is TGTGCCACCGCTAGCCTCTCCTACGAGCAGTACTTC. Translation gives CATASLSYEQYF.

Turning to this clonotype: A clone one base away is much larger, so this may be a read error. The chain recombines TRBV7-2 with TRBJ2-3; 12 bases match TRBD2. CDR1 and CDR2 (germline): SGHTA, FQGNSA. CDR3 length: 18 residues. The DNA of the CDR3 is TGTGCCAGCAGCTTGTCACAACTAGCGGGGGGACGGACAGATATGCAGTATTTT. Translation gives CASSLSQLAGGRTDMQYF.

This clonotype occurred many times. The chain uses TRBV25-1 and TRBJ2-5; D is ambiguous. V dropped 3 bases and J dropped 1 base, with 12 bases sitting between them. CDR3 size: 15 residues. Per germline, CDR1 MGHDK and CDR2 SYGVNS. This chain's CDR3 is CASSDPTVFQETQYF. The CDR3 bases are TGTGCCAGCAGTGATCCTACAGTATTCCAAGAGACCCAGTACTTC.

The genes are TRBV29-1 and TRBJ2-7, with 7 nucleotides matching TRBD2. The V gene's germline CDR1 is SQVTM and CDR2 ANQGSEA. CDR3 size: 13 residues. Losses at the gene ends were 3 bases for V and 7 bases for J; bases not matched to a gene: 9. The CDR3 loop is CSVDFSGGGEQYF. Here the CDR3 DNA reads TGCAGCGTTGATTTCTCGGGAGGTGGGGAGCAGTACTTC.

Note on this clonotype: This may be a read error: a much more frequent sequence differs by one nucleotide. CDR3 DNA: TGTGCCAGCTCACCGTGGAAGGAGCGTGGCAATGAGCAGTTCTTC. Translation gives CASSPWKERGNEQFF. The chain links TRBV18 to TRBJ2-1; D gene ambiguous. The V and J ends lost 3 bases and 6 bases respectively, with 15 bases between them. The germline gives CDR1 KGHSH, CDR2 LQKENI. The CDR3 runs to 15 residues.

This clonotype showed up many times. This chain connects TRBV14 to TRBJ2-5; D might be TRBD2 (7 bases). Germline CDR1 is SGHDN and CDR2 is FVKESK. V was cut by 1 base and J by 4 bases, with 16 bases left in between. The CDR3 contains 16 residues. CDR3 region: CASSQGRGALGETQYF. The CDR3 coding sequence is TGTGCCAGCAGCCAAGGACGGGGGGCCTTAGGAGAGACCCAGTACTTC. The variable domain in full, with the rest retrieved from reference TRBV14 and TRBJ2-5, is EAGVTQFPSHSVIEKGQTVTLRCDPISGHDNLYWYRRVMGKEIKFLLHFVKESKQDESGMPNNRFLAERTGGTYSTLKVQPAELEDSGVYFCASSQGRGALGETQYFGPGTRLLVL.

This clonotype was observed a handful of times. In DNA, the CDR3 is TGTGCCAGCTCACCAGGGATTGGTCAGCCCCAGCATTTT. It translates to CASSPGIGQPQHF. The chain combines TRBV18 with TRBJ1-5, with D uncertain. From germline, CDR1 is KGHSH and CDR2 LQKENI. This CDR3 is 13 amino acids long. The ends were cut back, 2 bases at V and 6 bases at J, with 8 bases in the middle.

The rearrangement joins TRBV6-2 or TRBV6-3 to TRBJ1-5; 7 bases align to TRBD1. The CDR3 contains 13 residues. Per the germline V gene, CDR1 is MNHEY and CDR2 is SVGEGT. V dropped 7 bases and J dropped 7; count of bases not matched to a gene: 7. The CDR3 nucleotides read TGTGCCAGCAACGACAGGGCGGCCCAGCCCCAGCATTTT. It is translated as CASNDRAAQPQHF.

The rearrangement joins TRBV12-3 or TRBV12-4 to TRBJ2-1, with 8 bases that match TRBD1. CDR3 length: 17 amino acids. J gave up 9 bases and V 6 bases, and 19 bases lay outside the gene matches. CDR3: CASSRPLGTGGSGEQFF. The DNA of the CDR3 is TGTGCCAGCAGCAGACCCCTCGGGACAGGTGGCTCGGGTGAGCAGTTCTTC.

This clonotype was counted at least ten times. This CDR3 is CASRGSGGESYNEQFF. CDR3 bases: TGTGCCAGCAGGGGTAGCGGGGGGGAATCCTACAATGAGCAGTTCTTC. The V and J genes are TRBV6-5 and TRBJ2-1; 11 bases align to TRBD2. V dropped 6 bases and J dropped 1; count of bases not matched to a gene: 5. CDR3 length equals 16 residues. CDR1 and CDR2 from the germline V gene are MNHEY and SVGAGI.

The gene calls are TRBV12-3 or TRBV12-4 and TRBJ1-1; 12 positions agree with TRBD1. The CDR3 totals 16 residues. V was pared by 3 bases and J by 5 bases, with 7 bases of the junction left unmatched. The CDR3: CASSFKGQGAWTEAFF. For the CDR3, the DNA is TGTGCCAGCAGTTTCAAGGGACAGGGGGCCTGGACTGAAGCTTTCTTT.

On this clonotype: Being one base from a much bigger clone, this may be a read error. The chain recombines TRBV5-1 with TRBJ2-7; the D gene is possibly TRBD1 (6 bases). The assigned J gene may be wrong: the sequence end matches TRBJ2-5 better. The germline gives CDR1 SGHRS, CDR2 YFSETQ. The CDR3 extends over 14 amino acids. The CDR3 sequence is CASSASTGQGTQYF. DNA of the CDR3: TGCGCCAGCAGCGCGTCGACAGGCCAAGGGACCCAGTACTTC.

This clonotype was seen ten or more times. The rearrangement links TRBV12-3 or TRBV12-4 to TRBJ1-5; D uncertain. The CDR3 runs 17 residues. Between the trimmed V and J ends, which lost 9 bases and 1 base, there was a span of 22 bases. This CDR3 is CASSPGQVGGSNQPQHF. CDR3 sequence (DNA): TGTGCCAGTTCCCCGGGCCAGGTAGGCGGGAGCAATCAGCCCCAGCATTTT.

V and J are TRBV5-1 and TRBJ2-3, with a possible D match to TRBD1 (6 bases). Germline V lookup: CDR1 SGHRS, CDR2 YFSETQ. The CDR3 totals 15 residues. V dropped 0 bases and J dropped 3 bases, with 11 bases sitting between them. The CDR3 loop is CASSLGQVGTDTQYF. The CDR3 nucleotides read TGCGCCAGCAGCTTGGGACAGGTTGGAACAGATACGCAGTATTTT.

This clonotype came up many times. The V gene is TRBV3-1, the J gene TRBJ2-1; TRBD2 is a possible D gene (7 bases). The length of the CDR3 is 15 residues. Trimming pared 3 bases from V and 2 bases from J, leaving 11 bases between. Germline lookup yields CDR1 LGHDT and CDR2 YNNKEL (reference sequence). Here the CDR3 reads CASSQRGGAYNEQFF. The CDR3 DNA sequence: TGTGCCAGCAGCCAGAGAGGGGGGGCCTACAATGAGCAGTTCTTC.

As concerns this clonotype: This may arise from a read error, as a much more abundant clone is one base away. The V gene is TRBV30, the J gene TRBJ2-3; D possibly corresponds to TRBD2 (5 bases). Germline lookup yields CDR1 GTSNPN and CDR2 SVGIG (reference sequence). Deletions cut 6 bases from V and 0 bases from J, with 22 bases between. CDR3 length: 17 amino acids. This CDR3 reads CACLKVGLAVSTDTQYF. The CDR3 DNA is TGTGCCTGTCTTAAAGTCGGCCTAGCAGTTAGCACAGATACGCAGTATTTT.

Regarding this clonotype: Because it lacks the conserved phenylalanine or tryptophan at the end, this CDR3 is likely a read error. The chain joins TRBV12-3 or TRBV12-4 to TRBJ1-2; no clear D gene. V lost 3 bases to trimming and J lost 2 bases, with 10 bases between them. The CDR3 covers 14 residues. In nucleotides, the CDR3 is TGTGCCAGCAGTTTTCGGGGAGGAAACTATGGCTACACCGTC. Amino acid sequence: CASSFRGGNYGYTV.

This clonotype showed up just a few times. This may be a read error, as it is one base from a much larger clone. The gene calls are TRBV7-2 and TRBJ2-1; the match to TRBD2 covers 8 bases. CDR1 is SGHTA, CDR2 FQGNSA, per germline. CDR3 length equals 18 residues. V gave up 6 bases and J gave up 4 bases; unmatched junction bases: 17. DNA of the CDR3: TGTGCCAGCAGACTAGGGGGTGGCGAGCGGGGGAAATACAATGAGCAGTTCTTC. This codes for CASRLGGGERGKYNEQFF.

This clonotype has at least ten counts. The V gene is TRBV24-1, the J gene TRBJ2-1, with 11 bases aligning to TRBD1. Losses at the gene ends were 4 bases for V and 9 bases for J; bases not matched to a gene: 4. The CDR3 consists of 14 residues. Germline CDR1 is KGHDR and CDR2 is SFDVKD. CDR3: CATSETGTGGEQFF. CDR3 DNA sequence: TGTGCCACCAGTGAAACCGGGACAGGGGGTGAGCAGTTCTTC.

This clonotype occurred many times. This rearrangement joins TRBV18 to TRBJ2-6; 8 positions match TRBD1. There are 22 residues in the CDR3. Germline loops: CDR1 KGHSH, CDR2 LQKENI. Losses at the gene ends were 6 bases for V and 0 bases for J; bases not matched to a gene: 22. The CDR3: CASSPTQSPRDRIYSGANVLTF. The CDR3 region has the DNA TGTGCCAGCTCTCCGACCCAGTCACCCCGGGACAGGATTTACTCTGGGGCCAACGTCCTGACTTTC.

This clonotype has at least ten counts. The CDR3 region has the DNA TGTGCCACCAGTGACCCACTCGGAGATACGCAGTATTTT. As protein: CATSDPLGDTQYF. V and J are TRBV24-1 and TRBJ2-3; D is unclear. Trimming took off 4 bases at V and 5 bases at J, with 9 bases between the two ends. The length of the CDR3 is 13 residues. Per the germline V gene, CDR1 is KGHDR and CDR2 is SFDVKD.

This chain uses TRBV6-6 with TRBJ1-2; 8 nucleotides agree with TRBD1. Trimming at V came to 10 bases and at J to 4 bases, leaving 5 bases not matched to a gene. This CDR3 region has 12 residues. Germline values: CDR1 MNHNY, CDR2 SVGAGI (reference sequence). The CDR3 DNA reads as TGTGCCACCCAGGGGGCAGTCTATGGCTACACCTTC. It codes for CATQGAVYGYTF.